Included here is one T cell receptor beta chain sequence, with context. No antigen is known for it. This record comes from a study of identical twins. Study results and caveats: Fewer insertions characterized abundant cord blood beta clonotypes, whereas memory repertoires showed none.

Each cDNA held unique molecular identifiers, and template switching gave it a universal primer site. Using its own MiXCR run on the 5' RACE reads, TCRdb lists one record per CDR3 protein. The sample contains about 550,000 distinct CDR3 sequences, around 20% of which appear only once. The CDR3 loop spans 11 amino acids. The germline V and J ends were trimmed by 4 bases and 2 bases, with 5 bases remaining between them. Germline assignment: CDR1 SQVTM and CDR2 ANQGSEA. This sample was shared with a second study, whose subject was yellow fever vaccine responses in identical twins.

The rearrangement joins TRBV29-1 to TRBJ2-5, with D uncertain. The receptor comes from a woman aged 18-29 years in good health. The source material was CD4+ T cells sorted from blood. The CDR3: CSVARQETQYF. Written as DNA, the CDR3 is TGCAGCGTTGCCAGGCAAGAGACCCAGTACTTC.